This TCR beta chain was observed in a study of beta chain features in type 1 diabetes. Study-level information: Examination spanned roughly 110 million sorted cells from all samples. Study-wide points: TCRB CDR3s were moderately but significantly shorter in Type 1 diabetes patients in all four CD4+ subsets. In the patient group, naive, central memory and Treg TCRB repertoires seemed more alike than in the healthy donor group.

Expressed TCRB transcripts were sequenced, since all the RNA that had been isolated was reverse transcribed. About 1 million reads, on average, came from each of the stem cell-like memory T cell samples. Repertoires were generated with immunoSEQ multiplex PCR, while TCRdb's copy carries only in-frame clones and drops some. The sample lists approximately 52,000 clones; around 60% were seen once. CDR3 length: 16 residues. Looked up from germline, CDR1 is SGHTA and CDR2 is FQGTGA. After removal of 5 bases from V and 5 bases from J, the junction contained 12 bases not matched to a gene. Comments on this clone: The antigen is undetermined.

Sorting of CD4+ naive, central memory, regulatory and stem cell-like memory cells was performed via CD45RO/CCR7/CD25/CD127/CD95/CD27. Sequences were obtained from stem cell memory CD4+ T cells from blood. The receptor was isolated from a woman aged 25-40 years with type 1 diabetes. V gene TRBV7-3 combines with J gene TRBJ2-7; the match to TRBD1 covers 10 bases. The CDR3 DNA is TGTGCCAGCAGCCCCAGGGGGGGACAGGGGCTCCACGAGCAGTACTTC. The encoded protein is CASSPRGGQGLHEQYF.